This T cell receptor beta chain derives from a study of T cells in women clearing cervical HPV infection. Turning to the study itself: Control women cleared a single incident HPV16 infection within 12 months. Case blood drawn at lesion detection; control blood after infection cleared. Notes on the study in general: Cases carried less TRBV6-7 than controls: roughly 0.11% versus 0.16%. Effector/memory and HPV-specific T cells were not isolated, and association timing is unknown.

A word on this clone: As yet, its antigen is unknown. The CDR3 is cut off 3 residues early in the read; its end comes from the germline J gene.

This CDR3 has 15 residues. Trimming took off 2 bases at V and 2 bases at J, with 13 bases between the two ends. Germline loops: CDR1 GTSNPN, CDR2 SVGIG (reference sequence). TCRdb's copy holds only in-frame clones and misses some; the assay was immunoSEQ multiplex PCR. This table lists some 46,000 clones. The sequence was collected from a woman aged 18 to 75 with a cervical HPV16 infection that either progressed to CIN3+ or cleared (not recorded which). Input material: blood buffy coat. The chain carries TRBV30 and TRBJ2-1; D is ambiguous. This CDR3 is CAWSPPGQPYNEQFF. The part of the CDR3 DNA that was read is TGTGCCTGGAGTCCGCCGGGTCAACCCTACAATGAG.